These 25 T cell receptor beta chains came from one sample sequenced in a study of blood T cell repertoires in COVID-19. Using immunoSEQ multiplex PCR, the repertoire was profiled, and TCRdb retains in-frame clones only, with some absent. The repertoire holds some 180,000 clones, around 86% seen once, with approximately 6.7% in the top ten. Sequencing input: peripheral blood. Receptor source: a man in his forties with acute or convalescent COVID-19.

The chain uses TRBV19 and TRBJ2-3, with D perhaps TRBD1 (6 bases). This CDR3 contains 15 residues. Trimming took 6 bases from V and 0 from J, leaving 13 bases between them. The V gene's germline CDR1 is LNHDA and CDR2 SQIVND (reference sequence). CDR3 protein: CASRKGQTSTDTQYF. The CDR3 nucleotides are TGTGCCAGTAGAAAAGGACAGACTAGCACAGATACGCAGTATTTT.

The CDR3, as DNA: TGTGCCAGCAAACCGGACAGGCAAGAGACCCAGTACTTC. Encoded protein: CASKPDRQETQYF. The chain joins TRBV6-5 to TRBJ2-5; 7 bases line up with TRBD1. The CDR3 loop spans 13 amino acids. Germline V gives CDR1 MNHEY, CDR2 SVGAGI. Trimming cost V 7 bases and J 2 bases; bases outside gene matches: 4.

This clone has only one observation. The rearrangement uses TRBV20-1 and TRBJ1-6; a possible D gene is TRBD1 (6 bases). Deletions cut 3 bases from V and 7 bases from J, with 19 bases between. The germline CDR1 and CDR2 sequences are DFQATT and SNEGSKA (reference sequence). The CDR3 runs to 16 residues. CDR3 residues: CSASAYRDPPNSPLHF. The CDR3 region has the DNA TGCAGTGCTAGTGCGTACAGGGACCCGCCGAATTCACCCCTCCACTTT.

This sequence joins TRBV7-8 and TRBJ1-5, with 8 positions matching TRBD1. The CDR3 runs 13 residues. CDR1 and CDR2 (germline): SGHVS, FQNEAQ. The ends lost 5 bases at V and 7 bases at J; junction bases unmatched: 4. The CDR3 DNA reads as TGTGCCAGCAGCACAGGGGGGTTGCAGCCCCAGCATTTT. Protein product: CASSTGGLQPQHF.

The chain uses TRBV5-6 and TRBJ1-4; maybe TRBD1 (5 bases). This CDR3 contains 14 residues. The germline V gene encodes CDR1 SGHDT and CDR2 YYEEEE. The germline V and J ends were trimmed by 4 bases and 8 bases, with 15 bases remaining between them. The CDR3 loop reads CASSQTARREKLFF. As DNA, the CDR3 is TGTGCCAGCAGCCAGACAGCCCGGCGGGAAAAACTGTTTTTT. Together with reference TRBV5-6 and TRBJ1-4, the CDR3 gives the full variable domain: DAGVTQSPTHLIKTRGQQVTLRCSPKSGHDTVSWYQQALGQGPQFIFQYYEEEERQRGNFPDRFSGHQFPNYSSELNVNALLLGDSALYLCASSQTARREKLFFGSGTQLSVL.

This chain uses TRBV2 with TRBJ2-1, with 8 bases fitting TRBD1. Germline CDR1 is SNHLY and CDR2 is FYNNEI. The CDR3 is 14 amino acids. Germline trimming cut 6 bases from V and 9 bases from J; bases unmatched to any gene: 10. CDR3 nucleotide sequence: TGTGCCAGCAGCACGGACAGGGTAGGGGGTGAGCAGTTCTTC. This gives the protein CASSTDRVGGEQFF.

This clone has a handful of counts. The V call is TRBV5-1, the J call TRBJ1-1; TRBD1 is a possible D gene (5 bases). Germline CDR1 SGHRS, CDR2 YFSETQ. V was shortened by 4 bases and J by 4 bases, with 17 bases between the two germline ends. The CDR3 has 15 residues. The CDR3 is CASSPGGAPLTEAFF. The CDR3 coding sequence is TGCGCCAGCAGCCCCGGCGGGGCCCCGCTCACTGAAGCTTTCTTT. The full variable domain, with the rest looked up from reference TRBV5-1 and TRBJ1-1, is KAGVTQTPRYLIKTRGQQVTLSCSPISGHRSVSWYQQTPGQGLQFLFEYFSETQRNKGNFPGRFSGRQFSNSRSEMNVSTLELGDSALYLCASSPGGAPLTEAFFGQGTRLTVV.

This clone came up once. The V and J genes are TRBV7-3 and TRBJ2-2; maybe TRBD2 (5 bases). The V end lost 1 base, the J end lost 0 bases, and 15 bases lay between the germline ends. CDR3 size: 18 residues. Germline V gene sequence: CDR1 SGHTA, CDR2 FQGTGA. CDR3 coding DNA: TGTGCCAGCAGCTTAAGGGGAGTGGCCGGACCGAACACCGGGGAGCTGTTTTTT. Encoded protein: CASSLRGVAGPNTGELFF.

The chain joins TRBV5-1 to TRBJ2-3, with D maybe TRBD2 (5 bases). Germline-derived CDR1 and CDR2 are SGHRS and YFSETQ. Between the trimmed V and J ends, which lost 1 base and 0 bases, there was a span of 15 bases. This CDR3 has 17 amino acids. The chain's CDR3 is CASSLSDWSASTDTQYF. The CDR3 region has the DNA TGCGCCAGCAGCTTGTCGGACTGGAGTGCTAGCACAGATACGCAGTATTTT. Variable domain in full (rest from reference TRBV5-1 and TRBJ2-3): KAGVTQTPRYLIKTRGQQVTLSCSPISGHRSVSWYQQTPGQGLQFLFEYFSETQRNKGNFPGRFSGRQFSNSRSEMNVSTLELGDSALYLCASSLSDWSASTDTQYFGPGTRLTVL.

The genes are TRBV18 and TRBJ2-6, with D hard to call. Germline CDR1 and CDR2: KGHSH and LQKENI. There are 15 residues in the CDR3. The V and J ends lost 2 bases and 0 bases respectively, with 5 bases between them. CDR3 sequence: CASSPIRSGANVLTF. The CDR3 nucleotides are TGTGCCAGCTCACCAATCCGCTCTGGGGCCAACGTCCTGACTTTC.

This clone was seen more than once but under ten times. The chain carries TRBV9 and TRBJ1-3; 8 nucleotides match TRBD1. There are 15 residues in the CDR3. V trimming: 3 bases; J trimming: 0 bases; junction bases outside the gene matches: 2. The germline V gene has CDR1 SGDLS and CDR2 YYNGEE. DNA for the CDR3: TGTGCCAGCAGCGCTGGACAGGGCTCTGGAAACACCATATATTTT. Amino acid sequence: CASSAGQGSGNTIYF.

CDR3 in amino acids: CASSEGPGGVYGYTF. The CDR3 DNA follows: TGTGCCAGCAGTGAAGGGCCAGGGGGAGTATATGGCTACACCTTC. The J gene is TRBJ1-2, the V gene TRBV6-1; TRBD1 matches 7 bases. CDR3 length: 15 residues. The J segment lost 5 bases and the V segment lost 1 base, leaving 7 bases of the junction unmatched. Germline lookup yields CDR1 MNHNS and CDR2 SASEGT.

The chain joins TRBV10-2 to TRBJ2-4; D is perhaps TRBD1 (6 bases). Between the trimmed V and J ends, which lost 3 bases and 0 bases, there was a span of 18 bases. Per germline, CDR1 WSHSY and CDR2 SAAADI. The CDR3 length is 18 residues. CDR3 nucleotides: TGCGCCAGCAGTGACATCGTCGGGACAAACCTAGCCAAAAACATTCAGTACTTC. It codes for CASSDIVGTNLAKNIQYF.

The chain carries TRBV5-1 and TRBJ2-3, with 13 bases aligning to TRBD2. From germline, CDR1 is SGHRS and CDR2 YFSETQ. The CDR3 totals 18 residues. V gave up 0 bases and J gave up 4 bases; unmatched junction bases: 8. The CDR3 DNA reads TGCGCCAGCAGCTTGGGCCGCAGACTAGCGGGGGGCGCAGATACGCAGTATTTT. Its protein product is CASSLGRRLAGGADTQYF.

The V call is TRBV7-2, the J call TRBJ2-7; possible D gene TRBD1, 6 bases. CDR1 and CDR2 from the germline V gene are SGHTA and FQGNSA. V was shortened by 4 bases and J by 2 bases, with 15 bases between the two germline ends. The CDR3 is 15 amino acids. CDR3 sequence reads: CASSSLSGTTYEQYF. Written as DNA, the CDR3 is TGTGCCAGCAGCTCACTATCGGGGACAACCTACGAGCAGTACTTC. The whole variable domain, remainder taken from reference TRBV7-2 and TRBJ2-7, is GAGVSQSPSNKVTEKGKDVELRCDPISGHTALYWYRQSLGQGLEFLIYFQGNSAPDKSGLPSDRFSAERTGGSVSTLTIQRTQQEDSAVYLCASSSLSGTTYEQYFGPGTRLTVT.

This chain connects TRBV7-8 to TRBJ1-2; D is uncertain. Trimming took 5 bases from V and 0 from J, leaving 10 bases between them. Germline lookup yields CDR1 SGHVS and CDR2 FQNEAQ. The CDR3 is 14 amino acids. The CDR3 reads CASSQPRSNYGYTF. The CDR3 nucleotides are TGTGCCAGCAGCCAGCCCAGGTCTAACTATGGCTACACCTTC.

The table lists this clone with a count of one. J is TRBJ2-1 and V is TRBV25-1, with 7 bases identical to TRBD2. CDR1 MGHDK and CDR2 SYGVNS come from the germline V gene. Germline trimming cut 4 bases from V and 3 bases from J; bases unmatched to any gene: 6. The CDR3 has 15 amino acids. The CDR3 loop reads CASSGYRGVYNEQFF. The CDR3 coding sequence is TGTGCCAGCAGTGGCTATCGGGGGGTCTACAATGAGCAGTTCTTC.

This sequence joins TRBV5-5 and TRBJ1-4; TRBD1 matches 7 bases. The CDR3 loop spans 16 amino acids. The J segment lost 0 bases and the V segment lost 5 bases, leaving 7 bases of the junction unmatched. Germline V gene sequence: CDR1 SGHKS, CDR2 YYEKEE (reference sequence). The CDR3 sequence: CASSQTGSPTNEKLFF. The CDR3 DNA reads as TGTGCCAGCAGTCAGACAGGGAGCCCAACTAATGAAAAACTGTTTTTT.

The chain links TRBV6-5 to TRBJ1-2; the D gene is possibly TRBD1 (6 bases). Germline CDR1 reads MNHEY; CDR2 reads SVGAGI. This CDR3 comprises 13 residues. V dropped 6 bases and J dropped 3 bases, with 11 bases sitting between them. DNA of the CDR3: TGTGCCAGCAGCCCCTCAGGGGACTATGGCTACACCTTC. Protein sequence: CASSPSGDYGYTF.

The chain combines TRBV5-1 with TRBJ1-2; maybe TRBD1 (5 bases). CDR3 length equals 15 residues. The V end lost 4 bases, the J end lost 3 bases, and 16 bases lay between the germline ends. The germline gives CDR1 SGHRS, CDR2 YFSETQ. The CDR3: CASSPPDSLHYGYTF. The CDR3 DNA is TGCGCCAGCAGCCCACCCGACAGTTTGCACTATGGCTACACCTTC.

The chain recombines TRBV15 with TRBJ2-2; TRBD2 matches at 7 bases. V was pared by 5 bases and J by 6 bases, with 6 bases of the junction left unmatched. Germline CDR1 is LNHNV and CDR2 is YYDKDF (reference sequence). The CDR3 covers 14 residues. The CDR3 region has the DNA TGTGCCACCAGCGGGGGGGGAGAAGCCGGGGAGCTGTTTTTT. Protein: CATSGGGEAGELFF.

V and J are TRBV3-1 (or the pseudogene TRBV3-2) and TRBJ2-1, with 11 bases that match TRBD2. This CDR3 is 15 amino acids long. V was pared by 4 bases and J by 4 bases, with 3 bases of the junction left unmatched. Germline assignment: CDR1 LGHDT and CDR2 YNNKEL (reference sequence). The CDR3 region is CASSRLAGTYNEQFF. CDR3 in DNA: TGTGCCAGCAGCCGACTAGCGGGGACTTACAATGAGCAGTTCTTC.

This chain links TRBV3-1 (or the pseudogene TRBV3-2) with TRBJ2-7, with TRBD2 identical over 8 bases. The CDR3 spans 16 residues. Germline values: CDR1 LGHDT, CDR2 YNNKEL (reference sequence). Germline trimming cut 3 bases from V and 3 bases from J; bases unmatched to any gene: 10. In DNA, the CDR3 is TGTGCCAGCAGCCAGAAACCGAGCGGGGGAGGCTACGAGCAGTACTTC. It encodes CASSQKPSGGGYEQYF.

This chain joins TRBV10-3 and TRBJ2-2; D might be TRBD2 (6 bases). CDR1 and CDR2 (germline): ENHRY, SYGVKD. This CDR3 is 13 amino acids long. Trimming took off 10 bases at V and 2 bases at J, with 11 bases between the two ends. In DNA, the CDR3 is TGTGCCACTGCCGGGGGAAACACCGGGGAGCTGTTTTTT. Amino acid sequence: CATAGGNTGELFF.

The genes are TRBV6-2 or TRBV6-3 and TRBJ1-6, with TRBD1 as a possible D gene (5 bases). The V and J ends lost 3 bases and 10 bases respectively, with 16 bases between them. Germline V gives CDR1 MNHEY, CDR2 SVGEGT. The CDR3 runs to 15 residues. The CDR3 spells CASSYGGSWNSPLHF. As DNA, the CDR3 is TGTGCCAGCAGTTATGGGGGGAGTTGGAACTCACCCCTCCACTTT.